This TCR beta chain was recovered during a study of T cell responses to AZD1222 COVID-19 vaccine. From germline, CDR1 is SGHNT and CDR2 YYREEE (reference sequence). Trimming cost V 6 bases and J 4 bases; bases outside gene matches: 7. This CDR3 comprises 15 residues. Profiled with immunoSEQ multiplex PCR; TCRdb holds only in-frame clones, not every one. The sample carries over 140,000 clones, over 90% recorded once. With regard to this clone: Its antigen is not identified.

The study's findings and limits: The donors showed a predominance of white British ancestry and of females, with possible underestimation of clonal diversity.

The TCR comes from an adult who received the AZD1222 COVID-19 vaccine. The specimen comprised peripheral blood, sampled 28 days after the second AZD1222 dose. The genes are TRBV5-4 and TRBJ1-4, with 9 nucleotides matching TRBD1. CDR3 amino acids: CASISEDRGNEKLFF. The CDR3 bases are TGTGCCAGCATCTCGGAGGACAGGGGTAATGAAAAACTGTTTTTT.